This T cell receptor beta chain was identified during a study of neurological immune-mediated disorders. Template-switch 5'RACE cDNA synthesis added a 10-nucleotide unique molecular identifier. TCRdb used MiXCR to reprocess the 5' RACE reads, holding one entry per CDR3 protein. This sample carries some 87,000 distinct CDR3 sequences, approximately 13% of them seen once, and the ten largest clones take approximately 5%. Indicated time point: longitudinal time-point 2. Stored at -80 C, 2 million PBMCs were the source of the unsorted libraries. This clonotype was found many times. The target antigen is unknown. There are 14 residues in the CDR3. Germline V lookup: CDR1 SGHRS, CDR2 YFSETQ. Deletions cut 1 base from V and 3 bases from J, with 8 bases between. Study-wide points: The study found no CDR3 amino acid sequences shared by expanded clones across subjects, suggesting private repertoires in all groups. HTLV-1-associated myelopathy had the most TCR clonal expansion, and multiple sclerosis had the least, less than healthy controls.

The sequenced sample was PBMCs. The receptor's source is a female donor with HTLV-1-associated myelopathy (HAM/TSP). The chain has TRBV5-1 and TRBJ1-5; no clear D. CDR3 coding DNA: TGCGCCAGCAGCTTGTGGGGTAACAATCAGCCCCAGCATTTT. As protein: CASSLWGNNQPQHF.